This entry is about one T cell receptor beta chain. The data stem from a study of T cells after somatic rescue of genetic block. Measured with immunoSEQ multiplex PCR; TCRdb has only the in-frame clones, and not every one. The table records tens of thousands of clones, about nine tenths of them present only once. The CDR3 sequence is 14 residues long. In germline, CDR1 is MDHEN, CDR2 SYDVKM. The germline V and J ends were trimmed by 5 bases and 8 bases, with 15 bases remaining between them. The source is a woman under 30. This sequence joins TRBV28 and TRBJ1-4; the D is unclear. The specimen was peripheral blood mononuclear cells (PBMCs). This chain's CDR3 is CASSGRAGREKLFF. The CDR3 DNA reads TGTGCCAGCAGTGGGAGGGCAGGCAGAGAAAAACTGTTTTTT.